This T cell receptor (beta chain) was documented in a study of OX40 agonist ivuxolimab in advanced cancers. Study context: Every 2 weeks, patients received ivuxolimab intravenously, dosed at 0.01 to 10 mg/kg. Among those enrolled, mean age was about 58 years (range about 23 to 85) and about 81% were male.

The V end was cut by 1 base, the J end by 6 bases, with 8 bases between. The CDR3 covers 13 residues. CDR1 and CDR2 (germline): SGHAT, FQNNGV. Notes on the study in general: In the 0.1 to 3.0 mg/kg range, CD4+ and CD8+ blood T cells had expanded clonally by week 6.

On this clone itself: Its antigen is not known.

Libraries were prepared by immunoSEQ multiplex PCR; TCRdb keeps only in-frame clonotypes and omits some of them. Of roughly 75,000 clones listed, 93% are singletons. This clonotype originated in an adult with an advanced solid tumor such as melanoma, head and neck, liver or kidney cancer. This sequence joins TRBV11-2 and TRBJ2-3; D gene unclear. The source material was CD4+ or CD8+ T cells sorted from blood, sampled in a trial of the OX40 agonist ivuxolimab. DNA for the CDR3: TGTGCCAGCAGCTTAGCGCTGTTGGATACGCAGTATTTT. Its protein is CASSLALLDTQYF. Using reference TRBV11-2 and TRBJ2-3 for the parts outside the CDR3, the full variable domain is EAGVAQSPRYKIIEKRQSVAFWCNPISGHATLYWYQQILGQGPKLLIQFQNNGVVDDSQLPKDRFSAERLKGVDSTLKIQPAKLEDSAVYLCASSLALLDTQYFGPGTRLTVL.